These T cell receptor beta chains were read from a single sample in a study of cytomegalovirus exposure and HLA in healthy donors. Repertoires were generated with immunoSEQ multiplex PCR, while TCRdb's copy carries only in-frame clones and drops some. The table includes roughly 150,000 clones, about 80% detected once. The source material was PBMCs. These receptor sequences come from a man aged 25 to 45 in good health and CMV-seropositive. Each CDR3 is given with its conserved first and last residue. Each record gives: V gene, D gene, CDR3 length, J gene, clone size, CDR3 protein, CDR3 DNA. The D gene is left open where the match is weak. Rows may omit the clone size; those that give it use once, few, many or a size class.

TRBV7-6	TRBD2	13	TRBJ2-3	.	CASSWTSVDTQYF	TGTGCCAGCAGCTGGACTAGTGTAGATACGCAGTATTTT
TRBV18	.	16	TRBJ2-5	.	CASSLKGHDVGETQYF	TGTGCCAGCTCACTGAAGGGACACGATGTTGGGGAGACCCAGTACTTC
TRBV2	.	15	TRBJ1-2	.	CASSEAGVSQKGYTF	TGTGCCAGCAGTGAAGCCGGGGTCTCCCAGAAGGGCTACACCTTC
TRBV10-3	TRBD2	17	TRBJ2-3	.	CATGGASPAGTTDTQYF	TGTGCCACGGGGGGGGCTAGCCCGGCCGGGACTACAGATACGCAGTATTTT
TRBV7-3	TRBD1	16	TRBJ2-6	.	CASSSTGWSGANVLTF	TGTGCCAGCAGCTCGACAGGGTGGTCTGGGGCCAACGTCCTGACTTTC
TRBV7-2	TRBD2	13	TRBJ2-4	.	CASSLGRENIQYF	TGTGCCAGCAGCTTGGGGCGGGAGAACATTCAGTACTTC
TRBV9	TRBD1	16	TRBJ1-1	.	CASSVGSGTGDTEAFF	TGTGCCAGCAGCGTAGGATCGGGGACAGGGGACACTGAAGCTTTCTTT
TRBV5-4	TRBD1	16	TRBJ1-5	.	CASSKGGTGGDQPQHF	TGTGCCAGCAGCAAAGGCGGGACAGGAGGTGATCAGCCCCAGCATTTT
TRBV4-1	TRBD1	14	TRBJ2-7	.	CASSHRDSAYEQYF	TGCGCCAGCAGCCACCGGGACAGCGCCTACGAGCAGTACTTC
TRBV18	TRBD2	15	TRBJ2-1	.	CASSPTSGRGDEQFF	TGTGCCAGCTCACCAACTAGCGGGAGAGGCGATGAGCAGTTCTTC
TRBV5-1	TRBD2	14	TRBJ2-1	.	CASSAAGGYNEQFF	TGCGCCAGCAGCGCTGCGGGGGGTTACAATGAGCAGTTCTTC
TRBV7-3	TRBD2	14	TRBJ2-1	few	CASSWAGGQDEQFF	TGTGCCAGCAGCTGGGCGGGGGGGCAAGATGAGCAGTTCTTC
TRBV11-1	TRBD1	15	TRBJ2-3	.	CASSLQDRPTDTQYF	TGTGCCAGCAGCTTACAGGACAGGCCCACAGATACGCAGTATTTT
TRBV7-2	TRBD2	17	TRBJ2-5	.	CASSLAKGGGARETQYF	TGTGCCAGCAGCTTAGCGAAGGGCGGGGGGGCTCGAGAGACCCAGTACTTC
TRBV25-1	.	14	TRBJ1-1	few	CASSLSRGATEAFF	TGTGCCAGCAGCTTATCTCGCGGGGCGACTGAAGCTTTCTTT
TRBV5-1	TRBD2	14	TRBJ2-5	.	CASSPGGARETQYF	TGCGCCAGCAGCCCCGGGGGGGCCCGGGAGACCCAGTACTTC
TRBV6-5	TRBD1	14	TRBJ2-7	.	CASWAGTAMGEQYF	TGTGCCAGCTGGGCCGGGACAGCGATGGGGGAGCAGTACTTC
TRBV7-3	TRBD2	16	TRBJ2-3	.	CASSLTGGTNSDTQYF	TGTGCCAGCAGCTTAACGGGCGGGACTAATTCAGATACGCAGTATTTT
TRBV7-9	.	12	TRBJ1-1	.	CASSSQGDKAFF	TGTGCCAGCAGCTCCCAGGGTGATAAAGCTTTCTTT
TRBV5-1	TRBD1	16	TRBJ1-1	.	CASSWGPGQGGTEAFF	TGCGCCAGCAGCTGGGGGCCAGGACAGGGTGGTACTGAAGCTTTCTTT
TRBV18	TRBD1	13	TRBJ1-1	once	CASSGTGDTEAFF	TGTGCCAGCTCCGGGACAGGGGACACTGAAGCTTTCTTT
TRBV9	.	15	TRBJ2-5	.	CASSVAQGGGGTQYF	TGTGCCAGCAGCGTAGCTCAGGGGGGTGGAGGGACCCAGTACTTC
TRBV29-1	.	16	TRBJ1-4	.	CSVEILGFATNEKLFF	TGCAGCGTTGAAATACTAGGGTTCGCAACTAATGAAAAACTGTTTTTT
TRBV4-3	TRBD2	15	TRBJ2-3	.	CASSQRGTSADTQYF	TGCGCCAGCAGCCAAAGGGGGACTAGCGCGGATACGCAGTATTTT
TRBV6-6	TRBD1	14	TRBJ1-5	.	CASRGTGGYQPQHF	TGTGCCAGCAGGGGCACAGGGGGATATCAGCCCCAGCATTTT
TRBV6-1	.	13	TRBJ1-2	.	CASSEAEGIVYTF	TGTGCCAGCAGTGAAGCGGAGGGTATCGTCTACACCTTC
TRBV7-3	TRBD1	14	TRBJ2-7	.	CASSARTGTYEQYF	TGTGCCAGCAGCGCTCGGACAGGGACCTACGAGCAGTACTTC
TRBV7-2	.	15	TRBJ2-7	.	CASSHPDRTLYEQYF	TGTGCCAGCAGCCATCCAGACAGGACACTCTACGAGCAGTACTTC
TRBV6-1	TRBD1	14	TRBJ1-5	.	CASSPTGGAQPQHF	TGTGCCAGCAGCCCGACAGGGGGGGCTCAGCCCCAGCATTTT
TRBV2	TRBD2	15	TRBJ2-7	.	CASSESRGGRYEQYF	TGTGCCAGCAGTGAATCCCGGGGAGGGCGCTACGAGCAGTACTTC
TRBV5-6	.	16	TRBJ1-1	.	CASSLMRGNMNTEAFF	TGTGCCAGCAGCTTGATGCGGGGCAACATGAACACTGAAGCTTTCTTT
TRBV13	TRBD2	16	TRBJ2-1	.	CASSWGTSGGNNEQFF	TGTGCCAGCAGCTGGGGGACTAGCGGGGGGAACAATGAGCAGTTCTTC